The clone carrying this T cell receptor (beta chain) has a handful of counts. Its antigen is not identified. The data originate from a study of identical twins. The CDR3 sequence is 15 residues long. Germline loops: CDR1 SGHTA, CDR2 FQGNSA. V lost 8 bases, J lost 3 bases, and 7 bases stayed unmatched. Healthy Caucasians, and only they, were the donors. The cDNA had a unique molecular identifier and a template-switch universal primer site. TCRdb fed the 5' RACE reads into MiXCR, producing one record per CDR3 protein. The sample shows around 220,000 distinct CDR3 sequences, roughly 10% of them seen only once. Overall study findings and caveats: Excess low generation probability was seen in twin-shared out-of-frame alpha sequences. Cross-sectional statistical analysis was relied on for the conclusions, without the same donors being followed.

Sequenced: memory T cells sorted from blood. The chain uses TRBV7-2 and TRBJ2-2, with TRBD1 matching over 9 bases. The sequence derives from a man aged 50-60 years in good health. Here the CDR3 reads CASRAGQGHTGELFF. The CDR3 nucleotides read TGTGCCAGCCGTGCGGGACAGGGCCACACCGGGGAGCTGTTTTTT.